This TCR beta chain is drawn from a study of CD8 T cells in ankylosing spondylitis. TCRdb ran MiXCR on the 5' RACE reads and lists one entry per CDR3 protein. The sample lists some 340,000 distinct CDR3 sequences, roughly 15% occurring once. This sequence was found in a male donor with ankylosing spondylitis or in good health (not recorded which). Sample: blood, either unsorted or a sorted T cell fraction (not recorded which).

The CDR3 coding sequence is TGCGCCAGCAGCCAAGAAATTGGGGATACGCAGTATTTT. Translating it yields CASSQEIGDTQYF. The chain links TRBV4-1 to TRBJ2-3; D is uncertain. This CDR3 is built from 13 residues. Looked up from germline, CDR1 is MGHRA and CDR2 is YSYEKL. Trimming stripped 0 bases from V and 6 bases from J, with 7 bases between.